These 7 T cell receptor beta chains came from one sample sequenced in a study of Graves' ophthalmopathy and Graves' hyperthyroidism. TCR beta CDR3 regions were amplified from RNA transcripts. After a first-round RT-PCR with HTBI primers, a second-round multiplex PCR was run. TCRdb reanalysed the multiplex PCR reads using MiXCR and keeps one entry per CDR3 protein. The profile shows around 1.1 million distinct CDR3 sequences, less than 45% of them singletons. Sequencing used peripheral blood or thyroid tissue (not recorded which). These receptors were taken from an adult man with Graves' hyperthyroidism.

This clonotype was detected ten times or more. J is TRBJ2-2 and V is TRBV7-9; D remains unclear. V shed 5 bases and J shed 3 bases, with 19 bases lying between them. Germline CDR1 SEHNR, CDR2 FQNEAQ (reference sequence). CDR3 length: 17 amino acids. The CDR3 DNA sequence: TGTGCCAGCAGCCCGCTTAGCTCGTCCCTCTACACCGGGGAGCTGTTTTTT. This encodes CASSPLSSSLYTGELFF.

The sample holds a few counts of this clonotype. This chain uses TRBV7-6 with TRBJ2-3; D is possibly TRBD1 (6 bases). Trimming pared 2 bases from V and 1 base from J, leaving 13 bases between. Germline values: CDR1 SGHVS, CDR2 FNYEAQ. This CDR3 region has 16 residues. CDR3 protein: CASSLLGPGGTDTQYF. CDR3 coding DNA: TGTGCCAGCAGCTTACTCGGGCCAGGGGGCACAGATACGCAGTATTTT.

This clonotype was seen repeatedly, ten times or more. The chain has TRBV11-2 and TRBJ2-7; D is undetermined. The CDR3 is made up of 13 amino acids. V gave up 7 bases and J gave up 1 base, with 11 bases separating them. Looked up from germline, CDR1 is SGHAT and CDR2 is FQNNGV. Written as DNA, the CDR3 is TGTGCCAGCACCACCTTCGAGTCCTACGAGCAGTACTTC. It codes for CASTTFESYEQYF.

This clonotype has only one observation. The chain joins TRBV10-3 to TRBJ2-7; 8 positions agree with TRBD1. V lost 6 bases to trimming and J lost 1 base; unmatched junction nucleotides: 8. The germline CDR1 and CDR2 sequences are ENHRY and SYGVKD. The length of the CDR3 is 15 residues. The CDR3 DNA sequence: TGTGCCATCAGGGGACCCGGGACAGGATCCTACGAGCAGTACTTC. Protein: CAIRGPGTGSYEQYF.

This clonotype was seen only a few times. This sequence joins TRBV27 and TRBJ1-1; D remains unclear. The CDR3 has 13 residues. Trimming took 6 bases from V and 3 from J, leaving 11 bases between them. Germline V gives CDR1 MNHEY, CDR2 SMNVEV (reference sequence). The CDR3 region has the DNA TGTGCCAGCAGATCGGGAGGGTACACTGAAGCTTTCTTT. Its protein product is CASRSGGYTEAFF.

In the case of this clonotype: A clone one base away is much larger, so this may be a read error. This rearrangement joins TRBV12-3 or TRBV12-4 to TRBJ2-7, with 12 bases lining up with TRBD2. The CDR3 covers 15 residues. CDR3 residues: CASSYWTSGVYEHYF. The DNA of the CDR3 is TGTGCCAGCAGTTACTGGACTAGCGGGGTATACGAGCATTACTTC.

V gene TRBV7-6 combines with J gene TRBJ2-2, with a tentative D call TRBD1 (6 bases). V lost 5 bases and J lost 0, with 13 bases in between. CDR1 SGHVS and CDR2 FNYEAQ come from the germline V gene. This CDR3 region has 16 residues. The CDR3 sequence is CASSGGSGANTGELFF. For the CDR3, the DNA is TGTGCCAGCAGCGGGGGCAGCGGTGCGAACACCGGGGAGCTGTTTTTT.